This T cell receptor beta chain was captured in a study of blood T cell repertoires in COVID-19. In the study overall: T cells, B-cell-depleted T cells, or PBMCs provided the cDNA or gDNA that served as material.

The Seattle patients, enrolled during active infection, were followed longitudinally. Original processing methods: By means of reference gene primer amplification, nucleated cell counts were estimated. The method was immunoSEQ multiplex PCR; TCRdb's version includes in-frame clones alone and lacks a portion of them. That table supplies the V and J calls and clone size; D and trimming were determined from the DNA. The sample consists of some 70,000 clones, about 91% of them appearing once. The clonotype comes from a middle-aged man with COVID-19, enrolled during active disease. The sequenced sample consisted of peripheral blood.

CDR3 in amino acids: CASSLWASSSSNEQFF. The CDR3 DNA reads as TGCGCCAGCAGCTTGTGGGCTAGCTCCTCATCCAATGAGCAGTTCTTC. This sequence joins TRBV5-1 and TRBJ2-1; TRBD2 might be the D (5 bases). Germline V CDR1 and CDR2: SGHRS, YFSETQ. V was shortened by 1 base and J by 6 bases, with 17 bases between the two germline ends. The CDR3 spans 16 residues.